The present entry profiles one T cell receptor (beta chain) with its context. The data were taken from a study of OX40 agonist ivuxolimab in advanced cancers. Looked up from germline, CDR1 is MDHEN and CDR2 is SYDVKM. This CDR3 comprises 12 residues. Trimming pared 3 bases from V and 7 bases from J, leaving 9 bases between. The table came from immunoSEQ multiplex PCR; TCRdb's copy has only in-frame clones and leaves some out. This table holds 71,000 or so clones, 86% found once. This rearrangement joins TRBV28 to TRBJ1-2, with D perhaps TRBD1 (5 bases). The sample was CD4+ or CD8+ T cells sorted from blood, taken in a trial of the OX40 agonist ivuxolimab. The source is an adult with an advanced solid tumor such as melanoma, head and neck, liver or kidney cancer. Written as DNA, the CDR3 is TGTGCCAGCAGTTTGTCCGGGGCTGGCTACACCTTC. Protein product: CASSLSGAGYTF.